These 8 T cell receptor beta chains came from one sample sequenced in a study of T-cell reconstitution after alpha-beta-depleted transplantation in children (dated by TCRdb to about 2016). Preparation of the library involved PCR. The data were produced on an Illumina HiSeq 2500. TCR libraries were prepared with molecular barcoding, using unique molecular identifiers to normalize TCRbeta repertoire quantification. TCRdb reprocessed the public reads (quality trimming at Q25 with fastp, clone calling with MiXCR) and kept in-frame beta chains. Here each entry gathers all rows of one CDR3 protein and keeps the most common genes and DNA. The sample contains 350,000 to 400,000 distinct CDR3 sequences, 20% of them found a single time. The ten largest make up around 4% of the sample. The sequencing here drew on PBMCs from the stem cell graft donor, taken from the stem cell graft. The receptors were sampled from a human donor who donated a stem cell graft to a child with acute myeloid leukemia.

The gene calls are TRBV24-1 and TRBJ2-1, with TRBD2 identical over 8 bases. The CDR3 has 15 amino acids. CDR1 and CDR2 from the germline V gene are KGHDR and SFDVKD. V dropped 2 bases and J dropped 9; count of bases not matched to a gene: 8. DNA of the CDR3: TGTGCCACCAGTGATTGGGGTAGCGGGACGTTTGAGCAGTTCTTC. Translating it yields CATSDWGSGTFEQFF.

This clonotype has a count of ten or more. This sequence joins TRBV4-3 and TRBJ2-2; D gene uncertain. Trimming cost V 0 bases and J 5 bases, with 16 bases left between them. The CDR3 has 17 residues. The germline V gene has CDR1 LGHNA and CDR2 YSLEER. CDR3: CASSQDYPPGRTGELFF. CDR3 bases: TGCGCCAGCAGCCAAGATTACCCACCAGGAAGGACCGGGGAGCTGTTTTTT.

This clonotype was found many times. V is TRBV11-2 and J is TRBJ2-1, with TRBD2 matching over 10 bases. Germline CDR1 reads SGHAT; CDR2 reads FQNNGV. There are 17 residues in the CDR3. The V gene end was trimmed by 5 bases and the J gene end by 3 bases; junction bases not matched to a gene: 10. DNA of the CDR3: TGTGCCAGCAGCCTCGGACTAGCGGCTACCAACTACAATGAGCAGTTCTTC. Its protein is CASSLGLAATNYNEQFF.

This clonotype has only a few counts. This chain joins TRBV10-3 and TRBJ2-5, with 8 bases matching TRBD1. This CDR3 has 16 residues. Germline CDR1 ENHRY, CDR2 SYGVKD. V was pared by 5 bases and J by 4 bases, with 12 bases of the junction left unmatched. CDR3 residues: CAISPTLTGVGETQYF. The CDR3 DNA reads TGTGCCATCAGTCCGACGTTGACAGGGGTCGGAGAGACCCAGTACTTC.

This clonotype was counted between two and nine times. CDR3 nucleotides: TGTGCCAGCAGTTTAAATCTACCCCCAGGTTTGCACGAGCAGTACTTC. Translating gives CASSLNLPPGLHEQYF. The J gene is TRBJ2-7, the V gene TRBV6-5; no firm D call. The CDR3 runs to 16 residues. Germline CDR1 MNHEY, CDR2 SVGAGI. V was trimmed by 4 bases and J by 5 bases, leaving 21 bases between them.

This clonotype was picked up one time. J is TRBJ2-2 and V is TRBV18; D unclear. Deletions cut 4 bases from V and 0 bases from J, with 9 bases between. This CDR3 comprises 15 residues. Germline CDR1 is KGHSH and CDR2 is LQKENI. CDR3 in DNA: TGTGCCAGCTCACAACAAGTTTCGAACACCGGGGAGCTGTTTTTT. It codes for CASSQQVSNTGELFF.

This chain uses TRBV4-3 with TRBJ2-3; TRBD1 aligns across 7 bases. The germline gives CDR1 LGHNA, CDR2 YSLEER. The CDR3 runs to 14 residues. V trimming: 4 bases; J trimming: 4 bases; junction bases outside the gene matches: 5. The CDR3 loop reads CASSPGGAADTQYF. CDR3 DNA: TGCGCCAGCAGCCCAGGGGGAGCGGCAGATACGCAGTATTTT.

This clonotype was observed a handful of times. V usage is TRBV7-8 and J usage is TRBJ2-2, with TRBD2 identical over 8 bases. Germline lookup yields CDR1 SGHVS and CDR2 FQNEAQ. Trimming removed 0 bases from V and 7 bases from J; junction bases left unmatched: 13. The CDR3 extends over 18 amino acids. CDR3 amino acids: CASSLAPAGVPEGGELFF. CDR3 coding DNA: TGTGCCAGCAGCTTAGCACCAGCGGGAGTCCCTGAGGGCGGGGAGCTGTTTTTT.